Detailed here is one TCR beta chain. Data came from immunoSEQ multiplex PCR; TCRdb stores just in-frame clones and leaves some out. The sample gives about 50,000 clones, over 85% of which show up once; less than 1.2% is in the top ten. Regarding time point: pre-reinfection, 55 to 20 weeks before reinfection detection. No in vitro expansion preceded TCR sequencing of the sorted cells. Total naive CD8 T cells were sorted as viable CD3+ CD8+ CD45RO- cells from two donors. This specimen comes from a study of memory CD8 T cells in hepatitis C reinfection. The CDR3 loop spans 16 amino acids. Germline V gene sequence: CDR1 MDHEN, CDR2 SYDVKM.

Sequencing was carried out using naive CD8+ T cells sorted from blood. The TCR sequence derives from a man between 18 and 29 years old with hepatitis C virus infection. This rearrangement joins TRBV28 to TRBJ2-5; 13 bases are shared with TRBD2. Matching the DNA end better, TRBJ2-7 makes the J call doubtful. In DNA, the CDR3 is TGTGCCAGCAGTCTGGGGACTAGCGGGGCAACCTACGAGCAGTACTTC. It encodes CASSLGTSGATYEQYF.